This T cell receptor (beta chain) was recovered during a study of shared clonotypes between healthy human individuals. The wider study: Donor composition was a couple of women and a few men, aged 18 to 49. Notes on the study in general: Naive subsets usually exceeded memory subsets in estimated richness. Rarefaction revealed incomplete sorted-subset sequencing despite large depth.

The CDR3 has 13 amino acids. Germline assignment: CDR1 WNHNN and CDR2 SYGVQD (reference sequence). The V gene lost 5 bases and the J gene lost 3 bases, with 10 bases spanning the gap. As regards this clone: Its antigen is undetermined.

Several immunoSEQ plates held equal portions of the genomic DNA taken from each subset. The method was immunoSEQ multiplex PCR; TCRdb's version includes in-frame clones alone and lacks a portion of them. The table lists nearly 600,000 clones, less than 97% of them singletons. CD45RO-negative, CCR7-selected cells formed the naive CD8 fraction, which excluded terminally differentiated effector memory CD45RA+ cells. Sample: naive CD8+ T cells sorted from blood. The J gene is TRBJ1-2, the V gene TRBV10-1, with a tentative D call TRBD1 (6 bases). This sequence was found in a woman aged 30 to 39 in good health. The CDR3 DNA reads TGCGCCAGCAGTCTGGACAGAGACTATGGCTACACCTTC. Its translation: CASSLDRDYGYTF.